This T cell receptor beta chain was retrieved from a study of CD8 T cells in Susac syndrome. The CDR3 length is 13 residues. The V end was cut by 6 bases, the J end by 3 bases, with 9 bases between. Per germline, CDR1 MNHEY and CDR2 SMNVEV (reference sequence). This clonotype has just one count. The RNA, 0.5 to 1 ug, was put through reverse transcription using random hexamers. TCRdb used MiXCR to reprocess the immunoSEQ multiplex PCR reads, holding one entry per CDR3 protein. Altogether roughly 60,000 distinct CDR3 sequences are present, about 92% being singletons, with the ten largest covering about 0.21%.

The chain has TRBV27 and TRBJ1-5; perhaps TRBD1 as D (5 bases). The sequenced sample consisted of CD8+ T cells from PBMCs. The sequence came from a human donor in good health. The CDR3 coding sequence is TGTGCCAGCAGCCGGGACCCCAATCAGCCCCAGCATTTT. Protein product: CASSRDPNQPQHF.